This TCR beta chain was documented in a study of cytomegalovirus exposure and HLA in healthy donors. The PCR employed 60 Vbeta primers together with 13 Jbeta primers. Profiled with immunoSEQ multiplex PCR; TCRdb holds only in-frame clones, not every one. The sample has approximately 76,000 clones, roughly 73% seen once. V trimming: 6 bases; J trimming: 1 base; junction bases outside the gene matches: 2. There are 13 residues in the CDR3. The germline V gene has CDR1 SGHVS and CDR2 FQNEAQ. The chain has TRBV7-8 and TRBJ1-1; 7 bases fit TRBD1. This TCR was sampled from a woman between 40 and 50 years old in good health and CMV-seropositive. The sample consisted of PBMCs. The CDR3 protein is CASRGQPNTEAFF. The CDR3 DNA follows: TGTGCCAGCAGGGGACAGCCGAACACTGAAGCTTTCTTT.